The clone carrying this T cell receptor (beta chain) was detected once. These data originate in a study of blood T cell repertoires in COVID-19. Study summary: Acute and convalescent COVID-19 specimens originated in the United States, Italy and Spain. Nucleic acid was either cDNA or gDNA, and it came from T cells, B-cell-depleted T cells, or PBMCs.

Under the authors' procedure: Amplification of reference gene primers provided the estimated nucleated cell counts. The data were produced by immunoSEQ multiplex PCR, yet TCRdb's version contains in-frame clones alone and is incomplete. V and J calls and clone size are given by that table; D and trimming were obtained from the DNA. The table has approximately 200,000 clones, roughly 94% seen once. Enrollment of patients from Seattle took place during active infection, with longitudinal follow-up. V gave up 4 bases and J gave up 2 bases; unmatched junction bases: 3. The CDR3 is made up of 14 amino acids. Looked up from germline, CDR1 is LGHNT and CDR2 is FRNRAP.

Sequenced: peripheral blood. The sequence derives from a man aged 30 to 45 with COVID-19, enrolled during active disease. The rearrangement joins TRBV12-5 to TRBJ1-1, with 8 positions matching TRBD1. Here the CDR3 reads CASGSTGANTEAFF. CDR3 DNA sequence: TGTGCTAGTGGTTCGACAGGGGCCAACACTGAAGCTTTCTTT.